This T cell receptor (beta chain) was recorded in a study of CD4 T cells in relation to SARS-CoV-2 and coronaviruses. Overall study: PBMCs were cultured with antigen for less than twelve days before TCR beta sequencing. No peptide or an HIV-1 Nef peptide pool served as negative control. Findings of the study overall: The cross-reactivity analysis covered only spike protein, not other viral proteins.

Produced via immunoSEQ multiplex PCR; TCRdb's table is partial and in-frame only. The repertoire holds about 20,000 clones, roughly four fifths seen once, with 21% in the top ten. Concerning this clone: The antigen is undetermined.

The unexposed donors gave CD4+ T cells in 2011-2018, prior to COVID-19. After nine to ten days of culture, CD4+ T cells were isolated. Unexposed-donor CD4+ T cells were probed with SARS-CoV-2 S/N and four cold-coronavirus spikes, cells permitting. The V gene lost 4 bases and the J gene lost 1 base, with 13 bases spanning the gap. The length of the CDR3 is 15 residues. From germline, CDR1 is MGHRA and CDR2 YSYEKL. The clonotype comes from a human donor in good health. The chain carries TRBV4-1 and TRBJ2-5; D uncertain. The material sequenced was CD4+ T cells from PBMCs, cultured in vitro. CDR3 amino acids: CASSRIPGPQETQYF. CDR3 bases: TGCGCCAGCAGCCGGATCCCGGGCCCCCAAGAGACCCAGTACTTC.